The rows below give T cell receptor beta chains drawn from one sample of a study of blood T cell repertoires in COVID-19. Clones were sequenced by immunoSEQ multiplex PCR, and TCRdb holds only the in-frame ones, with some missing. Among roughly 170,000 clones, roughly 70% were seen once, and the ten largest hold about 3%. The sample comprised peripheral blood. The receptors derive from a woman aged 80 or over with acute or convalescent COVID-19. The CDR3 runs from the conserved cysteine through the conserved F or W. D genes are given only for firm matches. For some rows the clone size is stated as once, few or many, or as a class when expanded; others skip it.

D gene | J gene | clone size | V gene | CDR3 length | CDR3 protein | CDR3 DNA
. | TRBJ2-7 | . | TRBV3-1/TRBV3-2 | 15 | CASSPDASRGYEQYF | TGTGCCAGCAGCCCTGACGCTAGCCGTGGCTACGAGCAGTACTTC
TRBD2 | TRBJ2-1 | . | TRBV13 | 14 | CASRRAGVMNEQFF | TGTGCCAGCAGAAGAGCGGGAGTTATGAATGAGCAGTTCTTC
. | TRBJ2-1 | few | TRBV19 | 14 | CASSTLAPYNEQFF | TGTGCCAGTAGTACCCTAGCACCCTACAATGAGCAGTTCTTC
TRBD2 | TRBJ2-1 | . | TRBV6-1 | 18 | CASSGPSGRISSYNEQFF | TGTGCCAGCAGTGGCCCTAGCGGGAGGATCAGCTCCTACAATGAGCAGTTCTTC
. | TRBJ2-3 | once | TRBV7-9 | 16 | CASSLGAEINTDTQYF | TGTGCCAGCAGCTTAGGGGCCGAGATAAACACAGATACGCAGTATTTT
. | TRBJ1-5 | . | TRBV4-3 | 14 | CASSQVRVNQPQHF | TGCGCCAGCAGCCAAGTCAGGGTCAATCAGCCCCAGCATTTT
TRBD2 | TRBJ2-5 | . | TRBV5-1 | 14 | CASSRLADQETQYF | TGCGCCAGCAGCCGACTAGCGGACCAAGAGACCCAGTACTTC
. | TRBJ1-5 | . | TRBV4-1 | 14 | CASSQPGTHQPQHF | TGCGCCAGCAGCCAACCGGGTACGCATCAGCCCCAGCATTTT
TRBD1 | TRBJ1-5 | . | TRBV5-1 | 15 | CASSSTGGEGQPQHF | TGCGCCAGCAGCTCGACAGGGGGCGAGGGTCAGCCCCAGCATTTT
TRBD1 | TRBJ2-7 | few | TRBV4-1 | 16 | CASSQALGTGAREQYF | TGCGCCAGCAGCCAAGCCCTTGGGACAGGAGCTCGCGAGCAGTACTTC